This TCR beta chain appears in the sequencing data of a study of T cells after yellow fever vaccination (dated 2019 in TCRdb). For the wider study: The SMART-Seq v4 Ultra Low Input RNA kit was used to prepare libraries from fractions with low cell numbers. Two healthy male donors, one aged 18 to 30 and one aged 30 to 40 years, were included in the cohort. Bulk TCR alpha and beta repertoires were sequenced longitudinally to track T-cell clones before and after primary and booster YFV17D yellow fever vaccination. Blood was drawn at multiple timepoints before and after primary and secondary immunization, with bulk PBMC replicates and cell subsets isolated.

General study outcomes and caveats: Compared with the primary T-cell response, the secondary T-cell response was weaker but faster, peaking on day 5 rather than day 15. Because the study included only a couple of donors, the extent to which the findings can be generalized is limited. A small share of clonotypes occurred in both CD4 and CD8 compartments, likely arising from convergent recombination. Computational filtering was needed because FACS-sorted repertoires could contain abundant contaminating clonotypes from the bulk population. Most clones expanded after primary vaccination were re-detected after the booster (96% of CD4 and about nine tenths of CD8), suggesting broad memory maintenance.

This clonotype was picked up a small number of times. Its antigen specificity is not known. Base qualities are not provided; no much larger clone lies one nucleotide away. Synthesis of TCR cDNA relied on 5'RACE template switching, a step that introduced a universal primer site along with unique molecular identifiers. Priming of cDNA synthesis was performed from both the TCR alpha and TCR beta constant segments. Library amplification used two PCR steps, and the second PCR step added sample barcodes and sequencing adapters. Sequencing of libraries was performed on Illumina HiSeq 2500 (2x100 bp) or NovaSeq (2x150 bp). The study's own analysis went as follows. MIGEC handled demultiplexing of reads and collapsing into UMI consensus sequences, while MiXCR performed V(D)J alignment. Vaccine-responding clonotypes were defined with edgeR using replicate PBMC samples, requiring FDR below 0.01 and a log2 fold change above 5 up to day 15. CD4 or CD8 identity was assigned to each bulk clonotype according to whether the clonotype was present at higher abundance in the sequenced CD4 repertoire or the sequenced CD8 repertoire. TCRdb itself trimmed the public reads at Q25 with fastp, ran MiXCR and retained productive beta chains. Rows are combined by CDR3 protein, so each entry shows the most common genes and DNA. The V and J calls come from TCRdb's annotation, not from the publication. This sample gives 500,000 to 650,000 distinct CDR3 sequences in total; 17% of them show up just once. The leading ten clones occupy 15% to 20% of the sample.

Interpreted using the paper, the treatment or condition label stands for: live attenuated yellow fever vaccine strain. At each blood-draw timepoint, two biological replicates of bulk PBMCs were obtained. PBMCs were isolated from peripheral blood using a standard Ficoll-Paque protocol. TriZol was used to extract RNA from bulk PBMCs, from CD4 and CD8 fractions, and from dextramer-positive and dextramer-negative fractions. The TCR originated in a man aged 18 to 29 who received the YFV17D yellow fever vaccine. The material sequenced was PBMCs, taken less than 6 days after the first yellow fever vaccination.

The CDR3 protein sequence reads: CASTMDHSPLHF. The DNA sequence is TGTGCCAGCACCATGGATCATTCACCCCTCCACTTT. Rearrangement joined TRBV12-3 or TRBV12-4 to TRBJ1-6, with the D gene too uncertain to name. The CDR3 numbers 12 residues from cysteine through phenylalanine. The sequence is cut down to CDR3 DNA, 36 bases in frame from base 1. V and J lose 7 bases and 8 bases, and a span of 9 bases separates them.